This TCR beta chain was sequenced for a study of cytomegalovirus exposure and HLA in healthy donors. Overall study context: Earlier findings included roughly 120 million unique TCR beta sequences obtained from some 180 million T cells.

The donors were healthy bone marrow donors. In the case of this clone: The target antigen is unknown.

Study conclusions and caveats: The dataset shows that most TCR sequences were rare, while some public TCRs occurred in many donors.

The primer mix had 60 Vbeta and 13 Jbeta primers. Clones were sequenced by immunoSEQ multiplex PCR, and TCRdb holds only the in-frame ones, with some missing. Of roughly 150,000 clones in the sample, 80% to 85% are singletons; the top ten hold roughly 2.5%. Germline V gene sequence: CDR1 KGHSH, CDR2 LQKENI. V dropped 3 bases and J dropped 0; count of bases not matched to a gene: 8. This CDR3 comprises 17 residues. The rearrangement links TRBV18 to TRBJ1-3; 7 nucleotides align to TRBD1. Input material: PBMCs. The clonotype was recovered from a boy between 2 and 10 years old in good health and CMV-seronegative. CDR3 DNA sequence: TGTGCCAGCTCACCGATTACAGGGGAGGCCTCTGGAAACACCATATATTTT. Protein product: CASSPITGEASGNTIYF.